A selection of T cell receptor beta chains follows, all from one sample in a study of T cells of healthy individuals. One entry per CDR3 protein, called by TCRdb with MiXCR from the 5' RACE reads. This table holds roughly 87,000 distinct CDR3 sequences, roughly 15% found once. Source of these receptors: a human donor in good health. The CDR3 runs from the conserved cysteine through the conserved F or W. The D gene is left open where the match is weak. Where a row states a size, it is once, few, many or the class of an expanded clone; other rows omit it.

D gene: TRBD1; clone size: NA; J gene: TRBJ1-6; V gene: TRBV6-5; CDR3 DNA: TGTGCCAGCAGTTCCGGGACAGGGGTCTCACCCCTCCACTTT; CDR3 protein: CASSSGTGVSPLHF
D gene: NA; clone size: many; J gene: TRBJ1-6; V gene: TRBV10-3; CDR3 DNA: TGTGCCAGCAAAGGCCAGTATAATTCACCCCTCCACTTT; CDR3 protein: CASKGQYNSPLHF
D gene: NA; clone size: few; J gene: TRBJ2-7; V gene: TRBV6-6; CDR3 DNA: TGTGCCAGCCTTCAGGGCTACGAGCAGTACTTC; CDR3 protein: CASLQGYEQYF
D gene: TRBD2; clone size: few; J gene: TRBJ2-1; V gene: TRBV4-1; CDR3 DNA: TGCGCCAGCAGCCGAGGCGGGAGGGACAATGAGCAGTTCTTC; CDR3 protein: CASSRGGRDNEQFF
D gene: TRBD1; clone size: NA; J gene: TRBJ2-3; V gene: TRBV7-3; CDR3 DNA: TGTGCCAGCAGCTCCAGGGGGCTCGGGGATACGCAGTATTTT; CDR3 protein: CASSSRGLGDTQYF
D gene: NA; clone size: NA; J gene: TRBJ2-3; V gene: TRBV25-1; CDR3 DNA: TGTGCCAGCAGCCCGTACCTTCGCGGGAAAAGCACAGATACGCAGTATTTT; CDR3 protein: CASSPYLRGKSTDTQYF
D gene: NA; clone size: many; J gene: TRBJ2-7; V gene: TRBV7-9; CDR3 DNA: TGTGCCAGCAGCTACAATATTCACGAGCAGTACTTC; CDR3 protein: CASSYNIHEQYF
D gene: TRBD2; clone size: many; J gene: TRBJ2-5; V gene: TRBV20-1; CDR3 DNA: TGCAGTGCTAGAGGCCGGGAGGGATGGACCCAGTACTTC; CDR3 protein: CSARGREGWTQYF
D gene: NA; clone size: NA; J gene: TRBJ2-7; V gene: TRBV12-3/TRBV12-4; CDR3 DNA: TGTGCCAGCCGTTTTAGGATTGGTGAAGCCTACGAGCAGTACTTC; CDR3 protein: CASRFRIGEAYEQYF
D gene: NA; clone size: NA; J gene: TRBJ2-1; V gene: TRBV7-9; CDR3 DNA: TGTGCCAGCAGCTTAGCGCACGGATATAACAATGAGCAGTTCTTC; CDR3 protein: CASSLAHGYNNEQFF
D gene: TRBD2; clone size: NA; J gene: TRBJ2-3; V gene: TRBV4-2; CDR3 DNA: TGTGCCAGCAGCCTCGGCAGGCTAGCGGGGGGTAACACAGATACGCAGTATTTT; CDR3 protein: CASSLGRLAGGNTDTQYF
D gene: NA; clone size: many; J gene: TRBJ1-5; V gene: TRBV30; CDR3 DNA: TGTGCCTGGAGCTTATCAAGGGAGGGTCAGCCCCAGCATTTT; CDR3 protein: CAWSLSREGQPQHF
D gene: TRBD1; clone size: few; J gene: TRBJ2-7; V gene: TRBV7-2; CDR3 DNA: TGTGCCAGCAGCTTCTCGAGACAGGGGCCCTACGAGCAGTACTTC; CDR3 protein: CASSFSRQGPYEQYF
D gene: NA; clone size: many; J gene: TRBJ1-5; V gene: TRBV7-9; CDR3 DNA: TGTGCCAGCAGCCCCGATTCGTACAATCAGCCCCAGCATTTT; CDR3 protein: CASSPDSYNQPQHF
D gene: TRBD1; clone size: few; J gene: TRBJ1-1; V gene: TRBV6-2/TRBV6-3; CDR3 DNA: TGTGCCAGCAGTATAATCGCCGGGACAGCGAATGAAGCTTTCTTT; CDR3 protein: CASSIIAGTANEAFF
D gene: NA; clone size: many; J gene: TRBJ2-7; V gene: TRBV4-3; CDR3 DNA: TGCGCCAGCAGCCAAGCGACAGGAGAATACGAGCAGTACTTC; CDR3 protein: CASSQATGEYEQYF
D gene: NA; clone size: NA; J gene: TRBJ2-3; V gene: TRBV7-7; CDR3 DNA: TGTGCCAGCAGCTTACTGGGACCCGCGGATACGCAGTATTTT; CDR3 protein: CASSLLGPADTQYF
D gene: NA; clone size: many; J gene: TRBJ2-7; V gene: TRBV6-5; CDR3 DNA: TGTGCCAGCAGCAAAACACCCTACGAGCAGTACTTC; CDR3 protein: CASSKTPYEQYF
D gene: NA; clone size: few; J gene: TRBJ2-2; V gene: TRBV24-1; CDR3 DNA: TGTGCCACCAGTGATTCTGTGGGAAATGAGGGCGGGGAGCTGTTTTTT; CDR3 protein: CATSDSVGNEGGELFF
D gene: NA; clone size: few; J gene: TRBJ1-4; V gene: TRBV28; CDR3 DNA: TGTGCCACCCGGGCCCATCTTAATGAAAAACTGTTTTTT; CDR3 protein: CATRAHLNEKLFF
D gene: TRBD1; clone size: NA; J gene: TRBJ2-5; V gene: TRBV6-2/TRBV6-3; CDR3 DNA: TGTGCCAGCAGTTCTCCCATTGGACAGGGGTTTTCAGAGACCCAGTACTTC; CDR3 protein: CASSSPIGQGFSETQYF
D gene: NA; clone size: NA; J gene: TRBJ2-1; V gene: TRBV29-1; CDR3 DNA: TGCAGCGTTGACCGCCGGGCGGGATCCTACAATGAGCAGTTCTTC; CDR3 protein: CSVDRRAGSYNEQFF
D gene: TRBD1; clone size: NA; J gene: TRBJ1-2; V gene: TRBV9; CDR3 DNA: TGTGCCAGCAGAGCCGGGACAGGGAACGATGGCTACACCTTC; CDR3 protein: CASRAGTGNDGYTF
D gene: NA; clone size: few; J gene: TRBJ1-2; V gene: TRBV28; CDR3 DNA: TGTGCCAGCAGCGTGACGGCTTTTGGCTACACCTTC; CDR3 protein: CASSVTAFGYTF
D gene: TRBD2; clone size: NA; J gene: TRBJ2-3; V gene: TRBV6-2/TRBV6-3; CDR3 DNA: TGTGCCAGCAGTCCTCTAGCGGGAGGGCCGAGAGATACGCAGTATTTT; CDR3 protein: CASSPLAGGPRDTQYF
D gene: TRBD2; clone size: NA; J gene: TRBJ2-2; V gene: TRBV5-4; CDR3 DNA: TGTGCCAGCAGGGGCGGAGTTAGCGGGAGCTCCGCCGGGGAGCTGTTTTTT; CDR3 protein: CASRGGVSGSSAGELFF
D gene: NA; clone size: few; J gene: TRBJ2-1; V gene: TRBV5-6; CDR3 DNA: TGTGCCAGCAGCTTGGAGCTCTGGCAGGGGAATGAGCAGTTCTTC; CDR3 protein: CASSLELWQGNEQFF
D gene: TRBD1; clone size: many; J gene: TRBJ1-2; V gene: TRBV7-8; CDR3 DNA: TGTGCCAGCAGCTTAACAGGGGATGGCTACACCTTC; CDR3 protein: CASSLTGDGYTF
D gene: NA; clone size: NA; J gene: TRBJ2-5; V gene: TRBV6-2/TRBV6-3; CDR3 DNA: TGTGCCAGTTCCCGCCCACCGGCAGAGACCCAGTACTTC; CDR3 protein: CASSRPPAETQYF